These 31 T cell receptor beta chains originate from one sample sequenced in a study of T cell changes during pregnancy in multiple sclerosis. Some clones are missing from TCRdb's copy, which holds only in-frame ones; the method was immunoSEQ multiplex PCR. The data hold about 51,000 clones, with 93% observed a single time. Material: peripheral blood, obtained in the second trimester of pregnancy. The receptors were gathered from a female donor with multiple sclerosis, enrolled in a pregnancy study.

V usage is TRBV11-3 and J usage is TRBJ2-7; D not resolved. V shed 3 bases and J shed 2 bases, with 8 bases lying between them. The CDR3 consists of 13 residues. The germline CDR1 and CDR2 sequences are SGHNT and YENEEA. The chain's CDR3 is CASSFGLPYEQYF. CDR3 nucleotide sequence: TGTGCCAGCAGCTTTGGGCTCCCCTACGAGCAGTACTTC.

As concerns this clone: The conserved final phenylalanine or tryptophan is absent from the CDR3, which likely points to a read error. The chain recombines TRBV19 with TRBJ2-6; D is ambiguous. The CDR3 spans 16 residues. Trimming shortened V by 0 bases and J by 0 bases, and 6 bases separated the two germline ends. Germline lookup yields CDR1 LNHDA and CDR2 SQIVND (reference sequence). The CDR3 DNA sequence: TGTGCCAGTAGTATAGATTCGGCCTCTGGGGCCAACGTCCTGACTCTC. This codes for CASSIDSASGANVLTL.

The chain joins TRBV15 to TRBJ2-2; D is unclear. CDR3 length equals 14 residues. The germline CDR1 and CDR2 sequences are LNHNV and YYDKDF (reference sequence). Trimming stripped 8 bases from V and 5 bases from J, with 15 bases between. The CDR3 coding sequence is TGTGCCACCCAGGTGGGCTCGTGGACCGGGGAGCTGTTTTTT. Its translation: CATQVGSWTGELFF.

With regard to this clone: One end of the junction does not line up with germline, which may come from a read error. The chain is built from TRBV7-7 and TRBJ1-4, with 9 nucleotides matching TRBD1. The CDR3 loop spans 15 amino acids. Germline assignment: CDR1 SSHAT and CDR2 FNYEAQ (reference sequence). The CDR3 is CASSRHRGLNEKLFF. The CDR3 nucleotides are TGTGCTAGCAGCCGACACAGGGGGCTAAATGAAAAACTGTTTTTT.

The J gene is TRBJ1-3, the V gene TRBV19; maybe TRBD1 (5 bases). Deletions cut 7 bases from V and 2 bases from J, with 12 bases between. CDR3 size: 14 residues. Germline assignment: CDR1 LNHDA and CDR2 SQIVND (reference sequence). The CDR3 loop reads CASTIGTPGNTIYF. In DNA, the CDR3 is TGTGCCAGTACAATCGGGACTCCTGGAAACACCATATATTTT.

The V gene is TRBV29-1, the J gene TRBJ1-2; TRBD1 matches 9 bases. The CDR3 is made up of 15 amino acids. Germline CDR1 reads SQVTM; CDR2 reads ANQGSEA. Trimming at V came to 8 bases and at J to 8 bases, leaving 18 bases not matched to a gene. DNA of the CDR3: TGCAGCAGCAATACCCCGGGACAGGGTACTCAAGGCTACACCTTC. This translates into CSSNTPGQGTQGYTF. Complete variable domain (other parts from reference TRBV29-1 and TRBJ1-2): SAVISQKPSRDICQRGTSLTIQCQVDSQVTMMFWYRQQPGQSLTLIATANQGSEATYESGFVIDKFPISRPNLTFSTLTVSNMSPEDSSIYLCSSNTPGQGTQGYTFGSGTRLTVV.

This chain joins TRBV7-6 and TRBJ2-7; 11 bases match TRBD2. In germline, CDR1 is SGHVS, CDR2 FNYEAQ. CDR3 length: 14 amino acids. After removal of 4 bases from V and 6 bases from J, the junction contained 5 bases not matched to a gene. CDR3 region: CASSSLAGEGEQYF. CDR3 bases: TGTGCCAGCAGCTCACTAGCGGGAGAGGGCGAGCAGTACTTC.

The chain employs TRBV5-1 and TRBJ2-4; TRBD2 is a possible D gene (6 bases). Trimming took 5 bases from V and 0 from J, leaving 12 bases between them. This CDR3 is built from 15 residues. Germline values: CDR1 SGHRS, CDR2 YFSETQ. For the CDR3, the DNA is TGCGCCAGCAGTTCGGGGGAACTAGCCAAAAACATTCAGTACTTC. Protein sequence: CASSSGELAKNIQYF.

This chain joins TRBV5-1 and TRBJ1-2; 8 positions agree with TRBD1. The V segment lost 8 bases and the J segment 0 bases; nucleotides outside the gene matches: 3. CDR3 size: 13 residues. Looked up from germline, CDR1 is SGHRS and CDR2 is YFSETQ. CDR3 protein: CASRTGTNYGYTF. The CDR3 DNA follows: TGCGCCAGTAGGACAGGGACTAACTATGGCTACACCTTC.

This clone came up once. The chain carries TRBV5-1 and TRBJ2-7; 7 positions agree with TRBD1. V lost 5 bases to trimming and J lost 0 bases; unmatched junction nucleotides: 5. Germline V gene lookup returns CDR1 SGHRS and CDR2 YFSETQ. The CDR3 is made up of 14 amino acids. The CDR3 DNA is TGCGCCAGCAGTTCACGGGACAGCTCCTACGAGCAGTACTTC. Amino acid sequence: CASSSRDSSYEQYF.

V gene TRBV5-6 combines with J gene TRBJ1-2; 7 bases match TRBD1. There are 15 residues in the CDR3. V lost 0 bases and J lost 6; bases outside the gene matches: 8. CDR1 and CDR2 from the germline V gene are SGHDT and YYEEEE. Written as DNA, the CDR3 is TGTGCCAGCAGCTTGGTCGACGGGACAGCAAATGGCTACACCTTC. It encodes CASSLVDGTANGYTF. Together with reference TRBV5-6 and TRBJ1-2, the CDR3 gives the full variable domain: DAGVTQSPTHLIKTRGQQVTLRCSPKSGHDTVSWYQQALGQGPQFIFQYYEEEERQRGNFPDRFSGHQFPNYSSELNVNALLLGDSALYLCASSLVDGTANGYTFGSGTRLTVV.

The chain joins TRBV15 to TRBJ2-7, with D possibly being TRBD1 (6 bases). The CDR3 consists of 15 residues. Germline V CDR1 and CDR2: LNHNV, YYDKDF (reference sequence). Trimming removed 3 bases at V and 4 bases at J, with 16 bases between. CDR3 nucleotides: TGTGCCACCAGCAGCCACCCTTCACAGGGATACGAGCAGTACTTC. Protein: CATSSHPSQGYEQYF.

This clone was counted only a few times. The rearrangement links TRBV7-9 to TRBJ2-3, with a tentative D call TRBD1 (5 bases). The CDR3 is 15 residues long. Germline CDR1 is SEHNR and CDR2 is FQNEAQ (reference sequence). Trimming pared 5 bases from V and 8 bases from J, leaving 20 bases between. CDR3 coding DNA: TGTGCCAGCAGCCCCGGTGGGGCAGGGCGTTCTACGCAGTATTTT. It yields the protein CASSPGGAGRSTQYF.

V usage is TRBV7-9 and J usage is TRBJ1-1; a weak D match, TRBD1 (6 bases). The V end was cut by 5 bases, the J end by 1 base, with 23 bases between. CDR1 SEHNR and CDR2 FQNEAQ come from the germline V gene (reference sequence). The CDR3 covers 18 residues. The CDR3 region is CASSTNLRGLKRNTEAFF. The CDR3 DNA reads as TGTGCCAGCAGCACGAATCTCAGGGGCCTTAAACGGAACACTGAAGCTTTCTTT.

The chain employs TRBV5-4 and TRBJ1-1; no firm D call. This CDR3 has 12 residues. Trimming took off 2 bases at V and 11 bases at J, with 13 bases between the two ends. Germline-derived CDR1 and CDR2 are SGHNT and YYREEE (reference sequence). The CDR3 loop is CASSFVGSRAFF. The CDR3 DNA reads TGTGCCAGCAGCTTTGTGGGCTCTCGGGCTTTCTTT.

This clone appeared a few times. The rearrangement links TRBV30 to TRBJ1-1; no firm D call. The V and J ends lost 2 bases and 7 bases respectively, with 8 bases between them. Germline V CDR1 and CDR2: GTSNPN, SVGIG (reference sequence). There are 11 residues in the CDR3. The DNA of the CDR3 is TGTGCCTGGAGTATTCAGAATGAAGCTTTCTTT. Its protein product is CAWSIQNEAFF.

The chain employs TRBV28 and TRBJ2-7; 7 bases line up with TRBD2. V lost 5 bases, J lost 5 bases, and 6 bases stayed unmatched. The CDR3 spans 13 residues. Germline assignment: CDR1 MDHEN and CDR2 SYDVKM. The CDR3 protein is CASSLAGVHEQYF. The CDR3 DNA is TGTGCCAGCAGTCTCGCGGGAGTCCACGAGCAGTACTTC.

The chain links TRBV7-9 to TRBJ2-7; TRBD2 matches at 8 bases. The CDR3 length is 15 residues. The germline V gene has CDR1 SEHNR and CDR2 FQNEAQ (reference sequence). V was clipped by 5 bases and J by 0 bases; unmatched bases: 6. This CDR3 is CASSTAAGGSYEQYF. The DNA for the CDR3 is TGTGCCAGCAGCACAGCGGCGGGAGGCTCCTACGAGCAGTACTTC.

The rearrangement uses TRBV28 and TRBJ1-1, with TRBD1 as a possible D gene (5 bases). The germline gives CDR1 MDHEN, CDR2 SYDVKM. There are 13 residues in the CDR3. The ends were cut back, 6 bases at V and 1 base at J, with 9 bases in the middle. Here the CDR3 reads CASRPTANTEAFF. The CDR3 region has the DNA TGTGCCAGCAGGCCGACAGCGAACACTGAAGCTTTCTTT.

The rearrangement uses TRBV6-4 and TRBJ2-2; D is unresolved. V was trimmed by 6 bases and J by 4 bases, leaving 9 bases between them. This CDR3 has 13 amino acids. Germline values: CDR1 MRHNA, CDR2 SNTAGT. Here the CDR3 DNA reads TGTGCCAGCAGCCGGGTGGGCACCGGGGAGCTGTTTTTT. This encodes CASSRVGTGELFF.

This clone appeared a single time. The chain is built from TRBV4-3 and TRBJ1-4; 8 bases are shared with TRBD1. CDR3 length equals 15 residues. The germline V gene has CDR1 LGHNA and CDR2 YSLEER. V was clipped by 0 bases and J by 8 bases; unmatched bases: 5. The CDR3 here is CASSQDRGLKEKLFF. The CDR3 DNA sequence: TGCGCCAGCAGCCAAGACAGGGGGCTCAAGGAAAAACTGTTTTTT.

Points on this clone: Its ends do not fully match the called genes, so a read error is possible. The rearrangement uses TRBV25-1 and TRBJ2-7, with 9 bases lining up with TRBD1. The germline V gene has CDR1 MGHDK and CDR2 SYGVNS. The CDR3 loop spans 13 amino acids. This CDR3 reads CTSRGQGKGEQYF. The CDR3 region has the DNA TGTACCAGCAGGGGACAGGGTAAGGGCGAGCAGTACTTC.

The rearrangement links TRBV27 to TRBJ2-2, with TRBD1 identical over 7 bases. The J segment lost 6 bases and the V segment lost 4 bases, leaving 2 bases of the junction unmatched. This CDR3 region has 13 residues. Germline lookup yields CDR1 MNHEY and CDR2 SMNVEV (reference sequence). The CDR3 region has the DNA TGTGCCAGCAGTTACAGGGGTCCCGGGGAGCTGTTTTTT. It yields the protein CASSYRGPGELFF.

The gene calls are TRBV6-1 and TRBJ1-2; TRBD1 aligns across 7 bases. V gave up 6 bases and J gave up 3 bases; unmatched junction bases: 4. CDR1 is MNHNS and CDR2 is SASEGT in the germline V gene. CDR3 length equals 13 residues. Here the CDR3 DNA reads TGTGCCAGCAGATTCACAGGGGACTATGGCTACACCTTC. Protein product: CASRFTGDYGYTF.

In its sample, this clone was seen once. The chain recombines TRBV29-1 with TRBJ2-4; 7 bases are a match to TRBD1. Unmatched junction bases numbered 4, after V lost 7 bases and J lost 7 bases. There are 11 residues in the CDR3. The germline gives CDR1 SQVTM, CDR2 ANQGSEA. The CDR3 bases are TGCAGCGCAAAGACAGGGAACATTCAGTACTTC. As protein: CSAKTGNIQYF. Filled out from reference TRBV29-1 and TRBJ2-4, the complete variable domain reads SAVISQKPSRDICQRGTSLTIQCQVDSQVTMMFWYRQQPGQSLTLIATANQGSEATYESGFVIDKFPISRPNLTFSTLTVSNMSPEDSSIYLCSAKTGNIQYFGAGTRLSVL.

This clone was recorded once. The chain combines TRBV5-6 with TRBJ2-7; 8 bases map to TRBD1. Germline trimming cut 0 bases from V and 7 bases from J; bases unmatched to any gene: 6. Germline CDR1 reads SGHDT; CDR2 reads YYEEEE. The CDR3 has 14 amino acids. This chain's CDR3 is CASSLARGPVEQYF. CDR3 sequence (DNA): TGTGCCAGCAGCTTGGCCAGGGGGCCGGTAGAGCAGTACTTC.

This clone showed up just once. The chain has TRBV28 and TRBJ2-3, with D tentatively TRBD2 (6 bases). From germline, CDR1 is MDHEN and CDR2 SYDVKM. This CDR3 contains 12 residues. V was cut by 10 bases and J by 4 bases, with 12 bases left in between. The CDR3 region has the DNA TGTGCCACCAGGGAGGCTCCAGATACGCAGTATTTT. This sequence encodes CATREAPDTQYF.

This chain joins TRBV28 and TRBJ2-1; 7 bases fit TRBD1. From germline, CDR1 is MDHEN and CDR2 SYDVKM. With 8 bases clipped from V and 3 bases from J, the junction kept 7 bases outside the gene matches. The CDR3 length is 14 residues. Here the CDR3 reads CASLDRTFYNEQFF. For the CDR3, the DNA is TGTGCCAGCTTGGACAGGACATTCTACAATGAGCAGTTCTTC.

For the CDR3, the DNA is TGTGCCATCAGTGGGAACCCGGGACTAGCTTTGTGGGATACGCAGTATTTT. This codes for CAISGNPGLALWDTQYF. The chain is built from TRBV10-3 and TRBJ2-3, with TRBD2 identical over 9 bases. Per germline, CDR1 ENHRY and CDR2 SYGVKD. This CDR3 has 17 residues. The trim removed 4 bases at V and 6 bases at J, leaving 14 bases unmatched.

CDR3: CASSLVPTGNNEQFF. The DNA of the CDR3 is TGTGCCAGCAGCTTAGTCCCTACGGGGAACAATGAGCAGTTCTTC. V and J are TRBV7-2 and TRBJ2-1; perhaps TRBD2 as D (5 bases). Trimming left V 1 base short and J 5 bases short, with 12 bases between. The germline V gene has CDR1 SGHTA and CDR2 FQGNSA. The CDR3 is 15 residues long. The full variable domain, with the rest looked up from reference TRBV7-2 and TRBJ2-1, is GAGVSQSPSNKVTEKGKDVELRCDPISGHTALYWYRQSLGQGLEFLIYFQGNSAPDKSGLPSDRFSAERTGGSVSTLTIQRTQQEDSAVYLCASSLVPTGNNEQFFGPGTRLTVL.

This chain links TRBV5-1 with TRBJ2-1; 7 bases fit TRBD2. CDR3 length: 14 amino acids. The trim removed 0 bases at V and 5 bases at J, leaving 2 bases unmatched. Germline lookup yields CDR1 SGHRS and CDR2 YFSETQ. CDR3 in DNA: TGCGCCAGCAGCTTGGGGGGGACTAACAATGAGCAGTTCTTC. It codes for CASSLGGTNNEQFF.